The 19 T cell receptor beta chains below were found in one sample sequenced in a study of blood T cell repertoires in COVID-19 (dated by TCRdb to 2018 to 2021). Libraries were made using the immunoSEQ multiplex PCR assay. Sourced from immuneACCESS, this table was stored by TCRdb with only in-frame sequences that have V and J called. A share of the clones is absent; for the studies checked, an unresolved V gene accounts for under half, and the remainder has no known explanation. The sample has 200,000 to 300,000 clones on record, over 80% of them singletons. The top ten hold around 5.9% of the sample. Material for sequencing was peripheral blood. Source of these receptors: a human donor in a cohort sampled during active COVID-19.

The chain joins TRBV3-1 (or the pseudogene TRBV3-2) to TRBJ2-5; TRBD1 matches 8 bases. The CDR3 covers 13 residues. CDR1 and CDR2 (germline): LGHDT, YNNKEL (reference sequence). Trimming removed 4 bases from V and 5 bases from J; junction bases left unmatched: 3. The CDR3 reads CASSLRGRETQYF. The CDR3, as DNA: TGTGCCAGCAGCCTCAGGGGGCGGGAGACCCAGTACTTC.

CDR3 loop: CSASLIAGVGNEQFF. In nucleotides, the CDR3 is TGCAGTGCTAGTCTCATAGCGGGAGTGGGTAATGAGCAGTTCTTC. J is TRBJ2-1 and V is TRBV20-1; TRBD2 matches at 9 bases. V dropped 3 bases and J dropped 7; count of bases not matched to a gene: 10. The CDR3 loop spans 15 amino acids. Germline V gives CDR1 DFQATT, CDR2 SNEGSKA (reference sequence).

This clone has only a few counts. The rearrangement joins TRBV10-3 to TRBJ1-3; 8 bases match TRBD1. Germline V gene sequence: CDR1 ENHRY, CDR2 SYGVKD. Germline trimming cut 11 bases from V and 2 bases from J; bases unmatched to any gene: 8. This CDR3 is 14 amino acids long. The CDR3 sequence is CAVSDRDTGNTIYF. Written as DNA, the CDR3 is TGTGCCGTCTCGGACAGGGATACTGGAAACACCATATATTTT.

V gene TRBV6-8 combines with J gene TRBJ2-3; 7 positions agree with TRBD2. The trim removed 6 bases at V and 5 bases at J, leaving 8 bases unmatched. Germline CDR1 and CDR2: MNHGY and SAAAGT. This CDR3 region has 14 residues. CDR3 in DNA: TGTGCCAGCAGCTCGGGGGGTGCGAAAGATACGCAGTATTTT. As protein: CASSSGGAKDTQYF.

This CDR3 is CATSRDGEGITEAFF. The CDR3 nucleotides read TGTGCCACCAGCAGAGATGGTGAGGGCATCACTGAAGCTTTCTTT. The rearrangement uses TRBV15 and TRBJ1-1; no clear D gene. Trimming took 0 bases from V and 4 from J, leaving 12 bases between them. This CDR3 has 15 amino acids. Looked up from germline, CDR1 is LNHNV and CDR2 is YYDKDF (reference sequence).

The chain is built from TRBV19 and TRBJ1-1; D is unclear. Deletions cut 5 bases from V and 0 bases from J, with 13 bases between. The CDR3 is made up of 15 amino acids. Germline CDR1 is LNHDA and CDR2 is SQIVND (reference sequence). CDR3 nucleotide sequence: TGTGCCAGTAGTCCGTCACCCAGGTTGAACACTGAAGCTTTCTTT. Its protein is CASSPSPRLNTEAFF.

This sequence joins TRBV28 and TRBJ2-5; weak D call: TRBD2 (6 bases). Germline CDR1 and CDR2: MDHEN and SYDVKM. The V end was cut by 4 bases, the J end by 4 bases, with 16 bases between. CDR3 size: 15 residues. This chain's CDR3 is CASSSHLAMGETQYF. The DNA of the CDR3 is TGTGCCAGCAGTTCTCACCTAGCGATGGGAGAGACCCAGTACTTC.

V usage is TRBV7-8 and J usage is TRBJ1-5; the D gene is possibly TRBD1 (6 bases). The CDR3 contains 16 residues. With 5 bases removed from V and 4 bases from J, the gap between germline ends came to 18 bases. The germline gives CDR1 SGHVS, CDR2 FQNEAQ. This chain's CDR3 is CASSRGRGGYNQPQHF. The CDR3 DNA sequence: TGTGCCAGCAGCCGAGGTCGCGGGGGCTATAATCAGCCCCAGCATTTT.

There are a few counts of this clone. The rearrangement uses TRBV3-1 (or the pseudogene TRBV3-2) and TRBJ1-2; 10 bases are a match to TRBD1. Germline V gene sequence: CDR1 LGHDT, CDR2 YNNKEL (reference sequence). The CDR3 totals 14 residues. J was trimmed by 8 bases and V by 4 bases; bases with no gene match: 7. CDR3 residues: CASSPRDRGGGYTF. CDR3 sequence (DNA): TGTGCCAGCAGCCCCCGGGACAGGGGTGGAGGCTACACCTTC.

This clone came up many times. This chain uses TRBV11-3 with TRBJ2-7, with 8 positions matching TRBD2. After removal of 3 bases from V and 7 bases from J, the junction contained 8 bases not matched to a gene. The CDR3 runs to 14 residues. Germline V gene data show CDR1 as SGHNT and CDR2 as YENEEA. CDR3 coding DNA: TGTGCCAGCAGCTTGAGCGGGGGCTACGCGGAGCAGTACTTC. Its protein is CASSLSGGYAEQYF.

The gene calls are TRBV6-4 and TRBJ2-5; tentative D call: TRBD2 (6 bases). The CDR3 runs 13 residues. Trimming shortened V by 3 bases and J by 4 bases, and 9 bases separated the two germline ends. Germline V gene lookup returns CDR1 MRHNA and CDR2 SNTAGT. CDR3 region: CASSEVAAETQYF. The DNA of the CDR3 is TGTGCCAGCAGTGAGGTAGCGGCAGAGACCCAGTACTTC.

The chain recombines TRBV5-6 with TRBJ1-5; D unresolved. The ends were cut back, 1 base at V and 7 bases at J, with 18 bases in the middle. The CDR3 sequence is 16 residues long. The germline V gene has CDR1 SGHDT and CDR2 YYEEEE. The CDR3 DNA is TGTGCCAGCAGCTTGAGGCCCATGGGGAGGGAGCAGCCCCAGCATTTT. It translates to CASSLRPMGREQPQHF.

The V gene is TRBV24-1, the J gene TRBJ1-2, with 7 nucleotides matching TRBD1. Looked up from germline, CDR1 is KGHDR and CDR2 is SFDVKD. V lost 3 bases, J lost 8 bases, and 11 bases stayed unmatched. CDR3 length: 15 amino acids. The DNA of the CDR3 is TGTGCCACCAGTGATAACGACAGGGCCATCGAGGGCTACACCTTC. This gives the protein CATSDNDRAIEGYTF.

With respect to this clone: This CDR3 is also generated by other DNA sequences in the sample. The CDR3 spells CATSGGGNTGELFF. The CDR3 DNA reads TGTGCCACCAGTGGAGGGGGGAACACCGGGGAGCTGTTTTTT. The chain employs TRBV24-1 and TRBJ2-2; D might be TRBD1 (6 bases). V shed 5 bases and J shed 1 base, with 7 bases lying between them. The CDR3 consists of 14 residues. The germline gives CDR1 KGHDR, CDR2 SFDVKD.

CDR3 protein: CASSIPGDEQYF. The CDR3 bases are TGTGCCAGTAGCATTCCAGGGGACGAGCAGTACTTC. The gene calls are TRBV19 and TRBJ2-7; D perhaps matches TRBD1 (6 bases). Trimming removed 6 bases at V and 5 bases at J, with 11 bases between. CDR3 length equals 12 residues. Germline loops: CDR1 LNHDA, CDR2 SQIVND (reference sequence).

This chain's CDR3 is CASSSVGAGGYNEQFF. The CDR3 region has the DNA TGTGCCAGCAGCTCGGTGGGGGCAGGGGGTTACAATGAGCAGTTCTTC. The chain is built from TRBV11-2 and TRBJ2-1, with TRBD1 matching over 7 bases. Germline V gene sequence: CDR1 SGHAT, CDR2 FQNNGV. This CDR3 has 16 residues. V dropped 4 bases and J dropped 4; count of bases not matched to a gene: 10.

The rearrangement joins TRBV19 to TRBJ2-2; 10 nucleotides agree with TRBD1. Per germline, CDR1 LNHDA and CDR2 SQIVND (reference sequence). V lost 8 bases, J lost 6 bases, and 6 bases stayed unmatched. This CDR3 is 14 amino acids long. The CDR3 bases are TGTGCCAGTTGTAAGACAGGGGGCGCCGGGGAGCTGTTTTTT. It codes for CASCKTGGAGELFF. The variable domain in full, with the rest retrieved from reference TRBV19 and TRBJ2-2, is DGGITQSPKYLFRKEGQNVTLSCEQNLNHDAMYWYRQDPGQGLRLIYYSQIVNDFQKGDIAEGYSVSREKKESFPLTVTSAQKNPTAFYLCASCKTGGAGELFFGEGSRLTVL.

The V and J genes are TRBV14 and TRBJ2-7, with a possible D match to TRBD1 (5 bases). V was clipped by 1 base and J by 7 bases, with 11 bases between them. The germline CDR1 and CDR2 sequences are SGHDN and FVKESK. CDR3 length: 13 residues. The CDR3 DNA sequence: TGTGCCAGCAGCCAAGCCGTAGCAGGGGAGCAGTACTTC. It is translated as CASSQAVAGEQYF.

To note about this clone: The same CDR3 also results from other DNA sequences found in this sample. The CDR3 sequence is CASSSGGRTEAFF. CDR3 nucleotides: TGTGCCAGCAGTTCGGGGGGGCGCACTGAAGCTTTCTTT. The chain couples TRBV12-3 or TRBV12-4 to TRBJ1-1, with D perhaps TRBD1 (6 bases). The CDR3 is 13 amino acids. Trimming pared 4 bases from V and 4 bases from J, leaving 10 bases between.